This paragraph covers one TCR beta chain sequence. Its antigen remains unknown. In replicate PCRs of sorted subsets, around 200 ng DNA, about 30,000 T cell genomes, was used. The repertoire was sequenced with immunoSEQ multiplex PCR; TCRdb's copy has only in-frame clones and lacks some. The table lists about 2.3 million clones, 85% to 95% of them singletons. These data originate in a study of shared clonotypes between healthy human individuals. Whole-study findings and limits: Larger estimated richness was generally seen in naive subsets than in memory subsets.

CDR1 SGHRS and CDR2 YFSETQ come from the germline V gene. The CDR3 covers 15 residues. Trimming cost V 2 bases and J 4 bases; bases outside gene matches: 7. The sequenced sample was naive CD4+ T cells from PBMCs. Regarding subset: CD45RA+ positively selected. J is TRBJ1-2 and V is TRBV5-1, with 8 positions matching TRBD1. The sequence derives from a man aged 18 to 29 in good health. Some clones in this sample may be carry-over from other donors' samples. CDR3 coding DNA: TGCGCCAGCAGCTTAGTGACAGGGGCCTCCTATGGCTACACCTTC. Translation: CASSLVTGASYGYTF.